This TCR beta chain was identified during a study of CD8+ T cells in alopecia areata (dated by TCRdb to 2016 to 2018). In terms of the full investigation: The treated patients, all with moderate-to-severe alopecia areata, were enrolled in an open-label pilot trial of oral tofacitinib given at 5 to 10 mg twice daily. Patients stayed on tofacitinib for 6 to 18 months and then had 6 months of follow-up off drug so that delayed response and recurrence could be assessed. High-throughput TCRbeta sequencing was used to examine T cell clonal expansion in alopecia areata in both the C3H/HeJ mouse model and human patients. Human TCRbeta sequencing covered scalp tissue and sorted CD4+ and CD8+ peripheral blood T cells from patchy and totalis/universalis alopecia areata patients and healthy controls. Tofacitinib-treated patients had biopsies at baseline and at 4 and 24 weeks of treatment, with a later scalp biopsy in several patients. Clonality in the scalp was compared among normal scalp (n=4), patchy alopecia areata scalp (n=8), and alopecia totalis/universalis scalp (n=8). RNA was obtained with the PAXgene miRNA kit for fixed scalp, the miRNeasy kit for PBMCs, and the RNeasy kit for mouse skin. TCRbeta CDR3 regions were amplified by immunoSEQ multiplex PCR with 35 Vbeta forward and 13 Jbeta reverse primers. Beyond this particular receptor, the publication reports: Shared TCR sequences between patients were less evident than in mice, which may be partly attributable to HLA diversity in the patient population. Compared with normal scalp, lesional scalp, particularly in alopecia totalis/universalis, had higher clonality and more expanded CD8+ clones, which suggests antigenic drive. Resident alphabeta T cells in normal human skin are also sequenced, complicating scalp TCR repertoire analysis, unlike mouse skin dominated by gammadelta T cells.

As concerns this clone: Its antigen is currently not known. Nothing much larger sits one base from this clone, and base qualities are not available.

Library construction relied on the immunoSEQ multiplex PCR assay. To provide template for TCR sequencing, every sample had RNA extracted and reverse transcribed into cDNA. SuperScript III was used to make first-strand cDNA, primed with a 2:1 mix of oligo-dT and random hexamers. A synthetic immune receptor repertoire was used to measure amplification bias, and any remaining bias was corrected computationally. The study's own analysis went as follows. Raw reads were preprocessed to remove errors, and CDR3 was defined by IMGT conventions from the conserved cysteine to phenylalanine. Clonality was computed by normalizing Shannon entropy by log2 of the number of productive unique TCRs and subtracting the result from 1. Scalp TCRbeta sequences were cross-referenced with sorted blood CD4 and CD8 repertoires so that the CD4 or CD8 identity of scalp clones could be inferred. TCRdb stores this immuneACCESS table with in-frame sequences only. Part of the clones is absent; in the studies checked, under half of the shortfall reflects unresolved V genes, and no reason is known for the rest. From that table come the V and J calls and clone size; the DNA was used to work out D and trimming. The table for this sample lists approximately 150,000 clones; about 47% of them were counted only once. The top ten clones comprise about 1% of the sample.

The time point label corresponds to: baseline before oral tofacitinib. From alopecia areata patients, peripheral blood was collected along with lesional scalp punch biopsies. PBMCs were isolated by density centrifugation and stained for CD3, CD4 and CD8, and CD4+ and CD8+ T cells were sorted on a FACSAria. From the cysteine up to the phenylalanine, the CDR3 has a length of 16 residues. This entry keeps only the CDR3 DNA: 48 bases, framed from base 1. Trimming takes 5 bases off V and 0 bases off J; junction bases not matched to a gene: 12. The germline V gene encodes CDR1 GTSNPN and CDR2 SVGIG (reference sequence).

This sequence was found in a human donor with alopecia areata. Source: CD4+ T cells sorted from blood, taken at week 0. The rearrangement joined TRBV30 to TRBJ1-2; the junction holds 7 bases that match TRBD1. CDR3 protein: CAWSRGRGLANYGYTF. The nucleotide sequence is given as TGTGCCTGGTCGAGGGGCAGGGGGTTAGCTAACTATGGCTACACCTTC.